The next 21 T cell receptor beta chains were all read from a single sample in a study of CD8+CD57+ T cells in acquired aplastic anemia. Investigators profiled TCR beta VDJ and CDR3 from genomic DNA template. Each CDR3 protein gets one entry after TCRdb re-called the reads with MiXCR. The repertoire holds 86,000 or so distinct CDR3 sequences, with 40% to 50% as singletons. Sequencing was done on a sample of sorted CD4+, CD8+, or CD8+CD57+ T cells (not recorded which) from PBMCs. The receptors come from a human donor in good health, serving as a control.

This clonotype was observed a handful of times. The V gene is TRBV11-3, the J gene TRBJ2-2; the D gene is possibly TRBD1 (6 bases). The germline gives CDR1 SGHNT, CDR2 YENEEA. The CDR3 has 15 residues. Trimming took off 5 bases at V and 1 base at J, with 11 bases between the two ends. The CDR3 loop reads CASSRPGQNTGELFF. The CDR3 DNA follows: TGTGCCAGCAGCAGGCCGGGACAGAACACCGGGGAGCTGTTTTTT.

CDR3 in DNA: TGCAGCGTTGAAGGGGGGACAGGGGAGGATGAGCAGTTCTTC. Translating gives CSVEGGTGEDEQFF. The chain is built from TRBV29-1 and TRBJ2-1, with 10 bases aligning to TRBD1. Per germline, CDR1 SQVTM and CDR2 ANQGSEA. CDR3 length equals 14 residues. Trimming took 1 base from V and 8 from J; bases not matched to a gene: 5.

In regard to this clonotype: One junction end does not reproduce the germline sequence, and a read error may be involved. The gene calls are TRBV25-1 and TRBJ2-3; D is undetermined. The germline CDR1 and CDR2 sequences are MGHDK and SYGVNS. The length of the CDR3 is 14 residues. CDR3 amino acids: CASSEWFSTDAQYF. As DNA, the CDR3 is TGTGCCAGCAGCGAGTGGTTTAGCACAGATGCGCAGTATTTT.

This clonotype has a count of ten or more. The rearrangement uses TRBV5-5 and TRBJ2-7; unclear D gene. Trimming stripped 3 bases from V and 4 bases from J, with 17 bases between. CDR1 and CDR2 from the germline V gene are SGHKS and YYEKEE (reference sequence). This CDR3 region has 15 residues. DNA of the CDR3: TGTGCCAGCAGCTCGCCGACCCCGTTAGGGTACGAGCAGTACTTC. Its translation is CASSSPTPLGYEQYF.

This rearrangement joins TRBV6-4 to TRBJ1-2; D is undetermined. The CDR3 contains 13 residues. V shed 3 bases and J shed 2 bases, with 7 bases lying between them. Germline loops: CDR1 MRHNA, CDR2 SNTAGT. This CDR3 is CASSESENYGYTF. CDR3 coding DNA: TGTGCCAGCAGTGAGAGTGAAAACTATGGCTACACCTTC.

This sequence joins TRBV6-2 or TRBV6-3 and TRBJ2-7; 12 bases map to TRBD2. Unmatched junction bases numbered 1, after V lost 7 bases and J lost 0 bases. The CDR3 consists of 14 residues. Germline V lookup: CDR1 MNHEY, CDR2 SVGEGT. CDR3 protein: CASKTSGGSYEQYF. CDR3 DNA: TGTGCCAGCAAGACTAGCGGGGGCTCCTACGAGCAGTACTTC.

In its sample, this clonotype was seen many times. CDR3 in DNA: TGCAGCGTTGAAGGACAGAACACTGAAGCTTTCTTT. It specifies CSVEGQNTEAFF. The V gene is TRBV29-1, the J gene TRBJ1-1; D uncertain. The CDR3 loop spans 12 amino acids. Between the trimmed V and J ends, which lost 1 base and 1 base, there was a span of 4 bases. Germline CDR1 reads SQVTM; CDR2 reads ANQGSEA.

This chain links TRBV19 with TRBJ1-2; D remains ambiguous. Germline CDR1 is LNHDA and CDR2 is SQIVND (reference sequence). V lost 3 bases and J lost 4, with 15 bases in between. The CDR3 runs to 15 residues. CDR3 in DNA: TGTGCCAGTAGTATTCGACCGAGAATCTTCTATGGCTACACCTTC. Translated, it gives CASSIRPRIFYGYTF.

Only a few counts were recorded for this clonotype. J is TRBJ1-6 and V is TRBV30; a possible D gene is TRBD1 (6 bases). Per the germline V gene, CDR1 is GTSNPN and CDR2 is SVGIG (reference sequence). This CDR3 is 15 amino acids long. The V end was cut by 0 bases, the J end by 7 bases, with 13 bases between. The CDR3, as DNA: TGTGCCTGGAGTGTGGGGGGCCTGAACAATTCACCCCTCCACTTT. It is translated as CAWSVGGLNNSPLHF.

CDR3 sequence reads: CASRRSGDPSNEQFF. The CDR3 region has the DNA TGCGCCAGCAGACGCAGCGGGGACCCCTCCAATGAGCAGTTCTTC. The chain has TRBV10-2 and TRBJ2-1; 7 nucleotides match TRBD2. This CDR3 has 15 amino acids. The germline V gene has CDR1 WSHSY and CDR2 SAAADI. After removal of 6 bases from V and 6 bases from J, the junction contained 11 bases not matched to a gene.

The CDR3 protein is CASSLDPGAAYNEQFF. As DNA, the CDR3 is TGTGCCAGCAGCTTAGATCCAGGGGCGGCCTACAATGAGCAGTTCTTC. The chain is built from TRBV11-2 and TRBJ2-1; possible D gene TRBD1, 6 bases. CDR1 SGHAT and CDR2 FQNNGV come from the germline V gene. There are 16 residues in the CDR3. Trimming took 0 bases from V and 2 from J, leaving 11 bases between them.

This clonotype was seen only a few times. The chain links TRBV24-1 to TRBJ2-3, with 7 positions matching TRBD2. The CDR3 extends over 17 amino acids. V was pared by 1 base and J by 3 bases, with 9 bases of the junction left unmatched. Germline V gives CDR1 KGHDR, CDR2 SFDVKD. The CDR3 bases are TGTGCCACCAGTGATTTCTCTACTAGCGTTACAACAGATACGCAGTATTTT. Protein: CATSDFSTSVTTDTQYF.

The rearrangement links TRBV5-1 to TRBJ2-7; 8 nucleotides align to TRBD1. In germline, CDR1 is SGHRS, CDR2 YFSETQ. This CDR3 spans 14 amino acids. J was trimmed by 4 bases and V by 0 bases; bases with no gene match: 3. DNA of the CDR3: TGCGCCAGCAGCTTGGCCGGACAGGGATACGAGCAGTACTTC. Translating it yields CASSLAGQGYEQYF.

This clonotype was found many times. This rearrangement joins TRBV25-1 to TRBJ2-5; D remains unclear. Trimming stripped 6 bases from V and 5 bases from J, with 10 bases between. Germline assignment: CDR1 MGHDK and CDR2 SYGVNS. There are 12 residues in the CDR3. In DNA, the CDR3 is TGTGCCAGCAGCCTCAGTGGGGAGACCCAGTACTTC. Translation gives CASSLSGETQYF.

This chain joins TRBV12-3 or TRBV12-4 and TRBJ2-7; D is undetermined. V was clipped by 1 base and J by 2 bases, with 9 bases between them. This CDR3 is 14 amino acids long. The CDR3, as DNA: TGTGCCAGCAGTTTAGACAGCCACACCTACGAGCAGTACTTC. Its protein product is CASSLDSHTYEQYF.

This clonotype was seen at least ten times. This CDR3 is CASSESGFGQPQHF. CDR3 DNA sequence: TGTGCCAGCAGTGAATCAGGGTTTGGGCAGCCCCAGCATTTT. The chain couples TRBV25-1 to TRBJ1-5; the D gene is possibly TRBD1 (5 bases). Germline CDR1 and CDR2: MGHDK and SYGVNS. Trimming pared 1 base from V and 7 bases from J, leaving 11 bases between. The CDR3 contains 14 residues.

This clonotype was seen a few times. V gene TRBV29-1 combines with J gene TRBJ2-7; tentative D call: TRBD1 (6 bases). CDR3 length: 13 amino acids. With 7 bases removed from V and 2 bases from J, the gap between germline ends came to 15 bases. Germline-derived CDR1 and CDR2 are SQVTM and ANQGSEA. The CDR3 spells CSGTGQSPYEQYF. In DNA, the CDR3 is TGCAGCGGCACAGGACAGTCTCCCTACGAGCAGTACTTC.

This clonotype occurred many times. V gene TRBV24-1 combines with J gene TRBJ2-5; no clear D. V lost 9 bases, J lost 1 base, and 11 bases lay in between. The CDR3 runs to 13 residues. CDR1 and CDR2 from the germline V gene are KGHDR and SFDVKD. CDR3 in amino acids: CATSRTFQETQYF. In nucleotides, the CDR3 is TGTGCCACCTCTCGGACCTTCCAAGAGACCCAGTACTTC.

This clonotype has more than one count but fewer than ten. The rearrangement uses TRBV27 and TRBJ2-7; 7 positions agree with TRBD2. The CDR3 runs 15 residues. V was clipped by 5 bases and J by 0 bases; unmatched bases: 7. CDR1 is MNHEY and CDR2 is SMNVEV in the germline V gene (reference sequence). CDR3 sequence reads: CASSPSGTASYEQYF. CDR3 nucleotide sequence: TGTGCCAGCAGTCCAAGCGGGACCGCCTCCTACGAGCAGTACTTC.

This clonotype was detected once. The rearrangement uses TRBV7-2 and TRBJ1-2; D is ambiguous. This CDR3 comprises 13 residues. Germline V gives CDR1 SGHTA, CDR2 FQGNSA. The V end was cut by 3 bases, the J end by 4 bases, with 9 bases between. The CDR3 DNA reads as TGTGCCAGCAGCTTCGACTTAGGCTATGGCTACACCTTC. This gives the protein CASSFDLGYGYTF.

A note on this clonotype: In this CDR3 the conserved last residue, phenylalanine or tryptophan, is missing, so a read error is likely. This chain links TRBV15 with TRBJ2-1; TRBD1 matches at 12 bases. The CDR3 consists of 15 residues. Germline V gene data show CDR1 as LNHNV and CDR2 as YYDKDF (reference sequence). The ends lost 4 bases at V and 6 bases at J; junction bases unmatched: 4. The CDR3: CATSIGGQGANEQFL. The CDR3 bases are TGTGCCACCAGCATAGGGGGACAGGGGGCCAATGAGCAGTTCCTC.